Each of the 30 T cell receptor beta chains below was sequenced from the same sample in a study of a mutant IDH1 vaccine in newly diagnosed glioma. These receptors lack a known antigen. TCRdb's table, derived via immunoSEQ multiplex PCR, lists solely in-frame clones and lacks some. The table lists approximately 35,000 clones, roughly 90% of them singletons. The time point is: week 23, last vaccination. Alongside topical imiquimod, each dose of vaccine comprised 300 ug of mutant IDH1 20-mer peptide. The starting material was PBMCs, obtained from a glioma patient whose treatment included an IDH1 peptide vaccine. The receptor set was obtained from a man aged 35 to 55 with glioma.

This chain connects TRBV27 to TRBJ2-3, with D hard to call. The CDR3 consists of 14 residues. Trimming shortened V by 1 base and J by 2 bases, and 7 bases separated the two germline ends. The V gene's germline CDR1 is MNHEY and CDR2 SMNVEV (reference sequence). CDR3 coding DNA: TGTGCCAGCAGTTTATTCCCCGCCACAGATACGCAGTATTTT. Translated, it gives CASSLFPATDTQYF.

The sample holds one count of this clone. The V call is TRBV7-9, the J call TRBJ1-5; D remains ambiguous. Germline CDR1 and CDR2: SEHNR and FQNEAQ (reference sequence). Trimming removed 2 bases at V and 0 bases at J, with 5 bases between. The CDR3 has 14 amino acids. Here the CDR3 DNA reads TGTGCCAGCAGCTTATTGAATAGCAATCAGCCCCAGCATTTT. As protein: CASSLLNSNQPQHF.

CDR3 region: CAIKEQTGAGYTF. The CDR3 DNA is TGTGCCATCAAAGAACAAACAGGGGCTGGCTACACCTTC. J is TRBJ1-2 and V is TRBV10-3; 7 bases align to TRBD1. CDR3 size: 13 residues. After removal of 7 bases from V and 7 bases from J, the junction contained 9 bases not matched to a gene. Per the germline V gene, CDR1 is ENHRY and CDR2 is SYGVKD.

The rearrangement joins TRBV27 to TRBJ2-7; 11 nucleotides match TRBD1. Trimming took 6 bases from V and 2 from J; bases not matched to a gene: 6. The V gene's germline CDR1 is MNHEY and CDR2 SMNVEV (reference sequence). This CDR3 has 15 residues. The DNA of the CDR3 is TGTGCCAGCAGCTTTTTGGGACAGGGGGCCTACGAGCAGTACTTC. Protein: CASSFLGQGAYEQYF.

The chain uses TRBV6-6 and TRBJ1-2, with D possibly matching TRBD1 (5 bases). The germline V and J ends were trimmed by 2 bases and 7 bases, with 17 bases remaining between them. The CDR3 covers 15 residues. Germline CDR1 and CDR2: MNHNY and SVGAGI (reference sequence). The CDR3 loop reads CASSYGGSGYSGYTF. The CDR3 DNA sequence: TGTGCCAGCAGTTACGGGGGTTCGGGGTACTCTGGCTACACCTTC.

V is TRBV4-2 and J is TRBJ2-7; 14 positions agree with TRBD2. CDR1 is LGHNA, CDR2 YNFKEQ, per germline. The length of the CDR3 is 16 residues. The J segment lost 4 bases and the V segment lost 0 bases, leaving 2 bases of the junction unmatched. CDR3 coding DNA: TGTGCCAGCAGCCAAGATGGGACTAGCGGGAGTTACGAGCAGTACTTC. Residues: CASSQDGTSGSYEQYF.

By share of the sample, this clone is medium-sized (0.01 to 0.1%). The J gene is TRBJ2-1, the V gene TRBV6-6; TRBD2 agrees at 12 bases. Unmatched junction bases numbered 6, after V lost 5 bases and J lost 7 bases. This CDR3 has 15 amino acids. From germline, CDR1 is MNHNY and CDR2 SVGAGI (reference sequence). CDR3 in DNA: TGTGCCAGCAGTGATCTAGCGGGGGGGGAAAATGAGCAGTTCTTC. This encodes CASSDLAGGENEQFF.

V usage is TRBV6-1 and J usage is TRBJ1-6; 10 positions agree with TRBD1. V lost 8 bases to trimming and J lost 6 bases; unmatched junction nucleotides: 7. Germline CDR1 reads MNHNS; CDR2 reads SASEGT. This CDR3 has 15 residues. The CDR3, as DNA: TGTGCCAGCGGGACAGGGGTGGGGTTTAATTCACCCCTCCACTTT. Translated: CASGTGVGFNSPLHF.

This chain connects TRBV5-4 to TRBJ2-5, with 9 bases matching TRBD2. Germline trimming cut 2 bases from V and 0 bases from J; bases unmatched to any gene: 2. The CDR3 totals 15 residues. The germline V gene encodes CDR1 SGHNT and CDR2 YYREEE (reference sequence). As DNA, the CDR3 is TGTGCCAGCAGCTTTAAGCGGGGGGACCAAGAGACCCAGTACTTC. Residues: CASSFKRGDQETQYF.

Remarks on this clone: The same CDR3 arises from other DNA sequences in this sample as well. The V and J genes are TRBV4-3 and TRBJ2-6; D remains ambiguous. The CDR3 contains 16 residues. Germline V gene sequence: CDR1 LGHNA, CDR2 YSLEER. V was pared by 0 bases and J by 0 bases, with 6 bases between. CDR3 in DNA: TGCGCCAGCAGCCAAGATCTCAGCTCTGGGGCCAACGTCCTGACTTTC. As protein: CASSQDLSSGANVLTF.

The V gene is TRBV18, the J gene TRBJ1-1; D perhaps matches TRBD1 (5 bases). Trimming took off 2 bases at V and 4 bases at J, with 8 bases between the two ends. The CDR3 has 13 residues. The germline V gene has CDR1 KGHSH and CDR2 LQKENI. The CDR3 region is CASSPMRGTEAFF. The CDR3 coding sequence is TGTGCCAGCTCACCAATGAGGGGCACTGAAGCTTTCTTT.

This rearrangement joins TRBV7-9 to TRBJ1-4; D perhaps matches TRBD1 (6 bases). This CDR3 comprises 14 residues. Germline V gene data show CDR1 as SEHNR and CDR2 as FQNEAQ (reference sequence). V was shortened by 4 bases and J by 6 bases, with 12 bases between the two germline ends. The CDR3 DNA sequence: TGTGCCAGCAGCTCCCGGGACACCCATGAAAAACTGTTTTTT. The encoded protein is CASSSRDTHEKLFF.

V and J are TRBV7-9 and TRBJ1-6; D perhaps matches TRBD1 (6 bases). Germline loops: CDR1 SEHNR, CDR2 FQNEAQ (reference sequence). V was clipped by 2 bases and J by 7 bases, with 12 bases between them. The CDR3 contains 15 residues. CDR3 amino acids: CASSLQGQPNSPLHF. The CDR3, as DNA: TGTGCCAGCAGCTTACAGGGGCAACCGAATTCACCCCTCCACTTT.

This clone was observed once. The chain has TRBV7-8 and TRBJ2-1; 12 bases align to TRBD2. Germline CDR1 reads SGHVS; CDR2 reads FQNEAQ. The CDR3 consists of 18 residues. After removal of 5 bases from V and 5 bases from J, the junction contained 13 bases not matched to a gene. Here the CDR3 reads CASSPRLAGAPLNNEQFF. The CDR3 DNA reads TGTGCCAGCAGCCCCCGACTAGCGGGGGCCCCTCTTAACAATGAGCAGTTCTTC.

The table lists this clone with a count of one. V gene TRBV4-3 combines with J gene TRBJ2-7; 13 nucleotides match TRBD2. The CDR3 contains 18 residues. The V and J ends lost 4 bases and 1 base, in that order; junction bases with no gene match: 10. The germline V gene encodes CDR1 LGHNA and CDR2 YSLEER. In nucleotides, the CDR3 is TGCGCCAGCAGCCCCCAGGGACTAGCGGGAAATACGTCCTACGAGCAGTACTTC. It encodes CASSPQGLAGNTSYEQYF.

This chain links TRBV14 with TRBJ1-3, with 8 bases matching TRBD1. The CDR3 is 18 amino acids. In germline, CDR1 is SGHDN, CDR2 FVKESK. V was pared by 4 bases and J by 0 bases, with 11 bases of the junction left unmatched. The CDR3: CASSLIGGTGNSGNTIYF. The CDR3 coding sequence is TGTGCCAGCAGCCTGATCGGAGGGACAGGCAACTCTGGAAACACCATATATTTT.

In DNA, the CDR3 is TGCGCCAGCAGCCAGGCTCCGGGGGCCCCGCGGGGCTACACCTTC. Its protein is CASSQAPGAPRGYTF. The rearrangement joins TRBV4-3 to TRBJ1-2, with D possibly TRBD1 on 6 matching bases. The V and J ends lost 3 bases and 8 bases respectively, with 19 bases between them. The germline V gene has CDR1 LGHNA and CDR2 YSLEER. This CDR3 contains 15 residues.

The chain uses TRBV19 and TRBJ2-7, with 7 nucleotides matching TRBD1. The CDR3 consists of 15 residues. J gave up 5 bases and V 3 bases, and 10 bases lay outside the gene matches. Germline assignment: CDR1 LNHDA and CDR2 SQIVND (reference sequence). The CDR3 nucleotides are TGTGCCAGTAGTATTTTAAGCAGGGGGATCCACGAGCAGTACTTC. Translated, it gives CASSILSRGIHEQYF.

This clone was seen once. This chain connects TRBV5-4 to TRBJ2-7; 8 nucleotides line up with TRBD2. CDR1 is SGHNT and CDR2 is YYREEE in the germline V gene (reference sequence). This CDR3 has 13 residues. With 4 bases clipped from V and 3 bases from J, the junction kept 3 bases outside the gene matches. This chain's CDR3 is CASSRGLDYEQYV. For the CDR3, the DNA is TGTGCCAGCAGCCGGGGACTAGACTACGAGCAGTACGTC.

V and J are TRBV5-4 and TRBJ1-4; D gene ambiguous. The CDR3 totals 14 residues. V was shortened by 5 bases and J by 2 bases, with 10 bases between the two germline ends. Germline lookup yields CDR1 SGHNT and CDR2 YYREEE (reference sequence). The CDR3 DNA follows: TGTGCCAGCAGGCCCGCCGGGACTAATGAAAAACTGTTTTTT. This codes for CASRPAGTNEKLFF.

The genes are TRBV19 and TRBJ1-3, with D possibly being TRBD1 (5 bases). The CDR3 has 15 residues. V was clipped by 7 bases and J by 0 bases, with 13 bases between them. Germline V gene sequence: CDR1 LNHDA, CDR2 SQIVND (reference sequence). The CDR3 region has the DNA TGTGCCAGTAAACCATCAGGGAACTCTGGAAACACCATATATTTT. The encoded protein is CASKPSGNSGNTIYF.

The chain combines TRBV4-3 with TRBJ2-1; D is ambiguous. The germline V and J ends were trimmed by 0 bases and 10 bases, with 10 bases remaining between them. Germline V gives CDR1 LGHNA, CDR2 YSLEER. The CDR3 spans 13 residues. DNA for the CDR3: TGCGCCAGCAGCCAAGACGTGGCGCGGGAGCAGTTCTTC. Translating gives CASSQDVAREQFF.

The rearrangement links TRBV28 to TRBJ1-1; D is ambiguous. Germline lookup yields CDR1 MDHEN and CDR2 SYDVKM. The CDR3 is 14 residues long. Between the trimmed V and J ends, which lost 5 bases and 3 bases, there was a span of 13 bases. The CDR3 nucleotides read TGTGCCAGCAGTCCCACTTTGGGCTACACTGAAGCTTTCTTT. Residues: CASSPTLGYTEAFF. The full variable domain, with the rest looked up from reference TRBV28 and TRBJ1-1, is DVKVTQSSRYLVKRTGEKVFLECVQDMDHENMFWYRQDPGLGLRLIYFSYDVKMKEKGDIPEGYSVSREKKERFSLILESASTNQTSMYLCASSPTLGYTEAFFGQGTRLTVV.

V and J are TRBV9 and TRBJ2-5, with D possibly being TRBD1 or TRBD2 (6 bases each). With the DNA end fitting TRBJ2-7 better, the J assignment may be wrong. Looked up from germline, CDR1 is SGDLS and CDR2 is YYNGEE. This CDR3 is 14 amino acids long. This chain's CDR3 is CASSPSGGLYEQYF. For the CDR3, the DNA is TGTGCCAGCAGCCCCTCTGGGGGGCTCTACGAGCAGTACTTC.

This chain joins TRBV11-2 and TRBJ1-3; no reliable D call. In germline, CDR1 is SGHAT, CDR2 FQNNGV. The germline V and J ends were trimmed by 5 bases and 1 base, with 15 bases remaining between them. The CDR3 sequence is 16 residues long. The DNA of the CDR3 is TGTGCCAGCAGCAGTCAAAACCCGCGATCTGGAAACACCATATATTTT. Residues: CASSSQNPRSGNTIYF.

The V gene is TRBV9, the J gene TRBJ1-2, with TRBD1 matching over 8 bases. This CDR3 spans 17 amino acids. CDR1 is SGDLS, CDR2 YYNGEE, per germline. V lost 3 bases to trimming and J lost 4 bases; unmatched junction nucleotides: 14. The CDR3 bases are TGTGCCAGCAGCGGCGAAGGACAGGGAGGGCTCCTCTATGGCTACACCTTC. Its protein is CASSGEGQGGLLYGYTF.

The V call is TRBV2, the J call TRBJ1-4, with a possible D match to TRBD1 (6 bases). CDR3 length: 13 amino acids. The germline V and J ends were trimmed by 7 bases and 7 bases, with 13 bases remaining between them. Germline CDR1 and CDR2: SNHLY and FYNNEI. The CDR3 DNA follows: TGTGCCAGCAAGCGGCAAGGGGGTGAAAAACTGTTTTTT. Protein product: CASKRQGGEKLFF.

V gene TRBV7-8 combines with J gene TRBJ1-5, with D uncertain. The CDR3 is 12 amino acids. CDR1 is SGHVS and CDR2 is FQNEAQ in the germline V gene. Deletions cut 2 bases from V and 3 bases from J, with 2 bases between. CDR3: CASSLNNQPQHF. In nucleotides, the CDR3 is TGTGCCAGCAGCTTAAACAATCAGCCCCAGCATTTT. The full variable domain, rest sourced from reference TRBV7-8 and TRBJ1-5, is GAGVSQSPRYKVAKRGQDVALRCDPISGHVSLFWYQQALGQGPEFLTYFQNEAQLDKSGLPSDRFFAERPEGSVSTLKIQRTQQEDSAVYLCASSLNNQPQHFGDGTRLSIL.

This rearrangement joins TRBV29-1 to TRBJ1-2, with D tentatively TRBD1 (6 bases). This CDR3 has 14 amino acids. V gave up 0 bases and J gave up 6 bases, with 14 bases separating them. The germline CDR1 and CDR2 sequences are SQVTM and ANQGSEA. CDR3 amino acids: CSVEDTGRKDGYTF. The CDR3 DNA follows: TGCAGCGTTGAAGATACAGGGAGGAAGGATGGCTACACCTTC.

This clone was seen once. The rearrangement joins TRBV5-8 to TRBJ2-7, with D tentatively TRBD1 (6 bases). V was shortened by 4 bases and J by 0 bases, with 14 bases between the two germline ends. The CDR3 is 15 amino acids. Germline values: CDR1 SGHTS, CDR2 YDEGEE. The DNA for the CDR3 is TGTGCCAGCAGCCGACACAGGGTCAACTCCTACGAGCAGTACTTC. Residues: CASSRHRVNSYEQYF.